The clone carrying this TCR beta chain was detected only a few times. Its antigen is as yet unknown. The data belong to a study of human T cells and chemical hapten exposure. Findings of the study overall: Versus controls, significantly more large CDR3 similarity clusters arose from expanded TCRs.

Time point given: pre-sensitization, week 0. Treatment defined: therapeutic diphenylcyclopropenone sensitization with weekly scalp DPC. Sequencing started from total RNA isolated from unfractionated whole blood. Original analysis: From around 25,000 to 690,000 TCRs were found per sample, with a median of about 100,000. One entry per CDR3 protein, called by TCRdb with MiXCR from the RACE reads. The V and J calls follow TCRdb's processing rather than the paper's. The data show around 260,000 distinct CDR3 sequences, about 9% seen once. The V end was cut by 4 bases, the J end by 7 bases, with 14 bases between. The CDR3 has 14 residues. Looked up from germline, CDR1 is SNHLY and CDR2 is FYNNEI.

The sequenced sample was whole blood, obtained in connection with sensitization to the hapten diphenylcyclopropenone (DPC). The chain joins TRBV2 to TRBJ2-1; D might be TRBD1 or TRBD2, each matching 5 bases. The origin of this receptor is a woman aged 40 to 50 with alopecia areata. Some clones in this sample may be carry-over from other donors' samples. DNA of the CDR3: TGTGCCAGCAGTGGGTCTTCGGGGCCTAATGAGCAGTTCTTC. Amino acid sequence: CASSGSSGPNEQFF.